Listed below are T cell receptor beta chains from one sample, sequenced in a study of siplizumab effects on memory and regulatory T cells. TCRdb's copy holds only in-frame clones and misses some; the assay was immunoSEQ multiplex PCR. The table has around 100,000 clones, more than 85% seen once. Sequencing was performed on CD4+ T cells sorted from blood. The receptors shown here come from a human donor in good health. Some clones in this sample may be carry-over from other donors' samples. CDR3s include the opening cysteine and the closing phenylalanine or tryptophan. The D gene is left open where the match is weak. Some rows have no size entry. The others give once, few or many, or a class for an expanded clone.

j_call clone_size v_call d_call cdr3_nt cdr3_aa
TRBJ1-2 NA TRBV4-1 NA TGCGCCAGCAGCCATGACCCCGGACAGAGAGGGGGCTACACCTTC CASSHDPGQRGGYTF
TRBJ2-4 once TRBV7-3 TRBD2 TGTGCCAGCAGCTTAAAGGCGGGGGGCAAAAACATTCAGTACTTC CASSLKAGGKNIQYF
TRBJ1-1 NA TRBV15 NA TGTGCCACCAGCAGAGACCTTGAATTATCCAGACGGATGAACACTGAAGCTTTCTTT CATSRDLELSRRMNTEAFF
TRBJ2-7 NA TRBV6-1 NA TGTGCCACTACAGGGTCCCACGAGCAGTACTTC CATTGSHEQYF
TRBJ2-2 NA TRBV11-1 TRBD1 TGTGCCAGCAGCTCCTGGGGGACAGCGAACACCGGGGAGCTGTTTTTT CASSSWGTANTGELFF
TRBJ2-5 NA TRBV29-1 TRBD1 TGCAGCGTCAAGGCAGGGGGCAGTCAAGAGACCCAGTACTTC CSVKAGGSQETQYF
TRBJ2-1 NA TRBV6-4 TRBD1 TGTGCCACCTCACGAGGGACAGGGACCCACAATGAGCAGTTCTTC CATSRGTGTHNEQFF
TRBJ2-5 once TRBV12-5 TRBD1 TGTGCTAGTGGTTTGCCGCCGGGACAGCACGAGGAGACCCAGTACTTC CASGLPPGQHEETQYF
TRBJ2-1 NA TRBV9 NA TGTGCCAGCAGCGTAAGGTGGGAAGTCAATGAGCAGTTCTTC CASSVRWEVNEQFF
TRBJ1-2 NA TRBV30 NA TGTGCCTGGAGCGCGGACTATGGCTACACCTTC CAWSADYGYTF
TRBJ2-5 NA TRBV25-1 TRBD1 TGTGCCAGCGCTGGGACAGAAGAGACCCAGTACTTC CASAGTEETQYF
TRBJ2-1 once TRBV14 TRBD2 TGTGCCAGCAGCCAAGAGGTCCGTGGCGGGAGTGAGCAGTTCTTC CASSQEVRGGSEQFF
TRBJ2-7 NA TRBV15 NA TGTGCCACCAGCTCGGGGGACTCCACCTACGAGCAGTACTTC CATSSGDSTYEQYF
TRBJ1-5 NA TRBV10-3 NA TGTGCCATCCGGGGGGGAGGCAATCAGCCCCAGCATTTT CAIRGGGNQPQHF
TRBJ1-2 NA TRBV30 NA TGTGCCTGGAGGAACGAGGGGTATGGCTACACCTTC CAWRNEGYGYTF
TRBJ1-1 NA TRBV7-9 NA TGTGCCAGCAGCTCTACAGGGCACACTGAAGCTTTCTTT CASSSTGHTEAFF
TRBJ2-3 NA TRBV7-9 TRBD2 TGTGCCAGCAGCCCCGGGACTAGCGGTACAGATACGCAGTATTTT CASSPGTSGTDTQYF
TRBJ2-1 NA TRBV19 TRBD2 TGTGCCAGTAGTACTCTTACTAGCGGGAGGGCTAGTGAGCAGTTCTTC CASSTLTSGRASEQFF
TRBJ1-2 NA TRBV2 TRBD1 TGTGCCAGCAGGAGTCAGGGGGTCTATGGCTACACCTTC CASRSQGVYGYTF
TRBJ1-1 NA TRBV4-1 NA TGCGCCAGCAGCCAAGATACTATGACTCGCTTGAACACTGAAGCTTTCTTT CASSQDTMTRLNTEAFF
TRBJ2-1 NA TRBV18 NA TGTGCCAGCTCACGGGGGGAACTCGGTATTGCGGAGGTTCGGTTCTTC CASSRGELGIAEVRFF
TRBJ1-1 NA TRBV21-1 NA TGTGCCAGCAGCAAAGAGTCGGGGACAGGGGGCGAGGTGAACACTGAAGCTTTCTTT CASSKESGTGGEVNTEAFF
TRBJ1-5 NA TRBV4-1 NA TGCGCCAGCCATCCACAGGAGAGCAATCAGCCCCAGCATTTT CASHPQESNQPQHF
TRBJ2-2 NA TRBV7-7 TRBD1 TGTGCTAGCAGCCCCCTGACAGGGACCACCGGGGAGCTGTTTTTT CASSPLTGTTGELFF
TRBJ2-7 NA TRBV5-6 TRBD2 TGTGCCAGCAGCTCGGGACTAGCGAAACTCTCCTACGAGCAGTACTTC CASSSGLAKLSYEQYF
TRBJ2-1 NA TRBV2 NA TGTGCCAGCAGAGGCCTTTGGGGGCCGGAGTTCTTC CASRGLWGPEFF
TRBJ1-1 NA TRBV5-6 NA TGTGCCAGCAGCTTGAGGGGGGGCACTGAAGCTTTCTTT CASSLRGGTEAFF
TRBJ2-7 NA TRBV5-6 TRBD2 TGTGCCAGCAGCTTTCGTTCTAGCGGGAGTAAGTCCTACGAGCAGTACTTC CASSFRSSGSKSYEQYF
TRBJ1-3 NA TRBV20-1 NA TGCAGTGCTAGAGGGGGAAACACCATATATTTT CSARGGNTIYF
TRBJ1-2 NA TRBV4-1 TRBD1 TGCGCCAGCAGCCAGGCTCCGGGACAGGGATATAATGGCTACACCTTC CASSQAPGQGYNGYTF
TRBJ1-5 NA TRBV7-3 NA TGTGCCAGCAGCCCCCTCCCTAGTCAGCCCCAGCATTTT CASSPLPSQPQHF
TRBJ2-6 once TRBV7-3 TRBD2 TGTGCCAGCAGCCAAAGCGGGGGCTCTGGGGCCAACGTCCTGACTTTC CASSQSGGSGANVLTF
TRBJ2-4 NA TRBV27 NA TGTGCCAGCAGTTTCTTGGGGAGGGGGAGAGCCAAAAACATTCAGTACTTC CASSFLGRGRAKNIQYF
TRBJ2-5 NA TRBV5-1 TRBD2 TGCGCCAGCAGCGGCGGACTAGCGGGAGCGGGAGAGACCCAGTACTTC CASSGGLAGAGETQYF
TRBJ1-3 NA TRBV18 TRBD1 TGTGCCAGCTCACCTGGGACAGTCTCTGGAAACACCATATATTTT CASSPGTVSGNTIYF
TRBJ2-1 NA TRBV7-9 TRBD2 TGTGCCAGCAGCTCACGGACTAGCGGGAGCTTTGGTGAGCAGTTCTTC CASSSRTSGSFGEQFF
TRBJ1-1 NA TRBV18 NA TGTGCCAGCTCACTGGACAAGAACACTGAAGCTTTCTTT CASSLDKNTEAFF
TRBJ2-1 NA TRBV27 NA TGTGCCAGCAGTCACAGGGAGCCTATTATGAATGAGCAGTTCTTC CASSHREPIMNEQFF
TRBJ2-1 NA TRBV9 NA TGTGCCAGCAGCGCACAGGGGAGGGGTGAGCAGTTCTTC CASSAQGRGEQFF
TRBJ1-3 NA TRBV28 TRBD1 TGTGCCAGCAGGGATCCGGAGACAGGGACTGGAAACACCATATATTTT CASRDPETGTGNTIYF
TRBJ2-7 NA TRBV7-9 TRBD1 TGTGCCAGCAGCCGGGAAGACCGGACAGGGACCTACGAGCAGTACTTC CASSREDRTGTYEQYF
TRBJ2-5 NA TRBV14 NA TGTGCCAGCAGCCAAGTTAATGCGGGAGAGACCCAGTACTTC CASSQVNAGETQYF
TRBJ2-7 NA TRBV4-2 NA TGTGCCAGCAGCCAAGAGCTCACCTCCTACGAGCAGTACTTC CASSQELTSYEQYF
TRBJ2-1 NA TRBV7-3 NA TGTGCCAGCAGCTTAAGTTTTCAGGCGCCTGAGCAGTTCTTC CASSLSFQAPEQFF
TRBJ2-3 NA TRBV10-3 TRBD2 TGTGCCATCAGCCTAGCGGGGGCTAGCACAGATACGCAGTATTTT CAISLAGASTDTQYF
TRBJ1-4 NA TRBV14 NA TGTGCCAGCAGCCTTCTTGGCAGGCCTAATGAAAAACTGTTTTTT CASSLLGRPNEKLFF
TRBJ2-7 once TRBV19 TRBD2 TGTGCCAGTGGGGCTCGTACGGGGGGCGAGCAGTACTTC CASGARTGGEQYF
TRBJ2-6 NA TRBV11-3 NA TGTGCCAGCAGCCTCACTACAGGGACTGGGGCCAACGTCCTGACTTTC CASSLTTGTGANVLTF
TRBJ1-3 NA TRBV21-1 NA TGTGCCAGCAGCACGTATACAGGGCTATGCGGAAACACCATATATTTT CASSTYTGLCGNTIYF
TRBJ2-7 NA TRBV2 NA TGTGCCAGCAGTGAAGTTAGTCTCCCCTACGAGCAGTACTTC CASSEVSLPYEQYF
TRBJ2-6 NA TRBV6-6 NA TGTGCCAGCAACCTACGGGGGCGGGGGGCCAACGTCCTGACTTTC CASNLRGRGANVLTF
TRBJ1-5 once TRBV28 TRBD1 TGTGCCAGCAGTCCACAGGGGGCTCCCAATCAGCCCCAGCATTTT CASSPQGAPNQPQHF
TRBJ2-1 NA TRBV7-9 TRBD2 TGTGCCAGCAGCTTATTAGTTAGCGGGAGTATACCGAATGAGCAGTTCTTC CASSLLVSGSIPNEQFF